Described below is a single TCR beta chain sequence and its context. Its matching antigen is unknown. This specimen belongs to a study of shared clonotypes between healthy human individuals. General study results and limits: Apart from blood, nothing was sampled; tissue repertoires likely differ. Roughly 4.6% of naive CD4 clonotypes were common to several donors. Generation of non-shared clonotypes was less probable than generation of clonotypes shared by all four donors.

Germline lookup yields CDR1 SGHVS and CDR2 FQNEAQ. The germline V and J ends were trimmed by 1 base and 4 bases, with 14 bases remaining between them. The CDR3 runs 15 residues. Assay: immunoSEQ multiplex PCR; the TCRdb copy retains only in-frame clones and omits some. The table shows some 2 million clones, with roughly 95% occurring only once. This chain connects TRBV7-8 to TRBJ2-7; a possible D gene is TRBD1 (6 bases). Sequenced input: naive CD4+ T cells sorted from blood. Specified subset: CD45RA+ positively selected. The clonotype was recovered from a man younger than 35 in good health. CDR3 amino acids: CASSLGFQGYYEQYF. Here the CDR3 DNA reads TGTGCCAGCAGCTTAGGGTTCCAGGGGTATTACGAGCAGTACTTC.